The rows below give T cell receptor beta chains drawn from one sample of a study of T cells in Graves' hyperthyroidism and ophthalmopathy. TCRdb re-analysed the multiplex PCR reads in MiXCR, keeping a single row per CDR3 protein. The repertoire includes about 600,000 distinct CDR3 sequences, 12% to 15% of them detected once, and around 7% sits in the top ten. Source material: blood. The receptors were sampled from a woman under 30 with Graves' ophthalmopathy. The CDR3 runs from the conserved cysteine through the conserved F or W. A D gene is named only where the DNA matches it firmly. Not all rows give a size; the values are once, few, many and, for expanded clones, a class.

D	size	V	J	CDR3	DNA
.	many	TRBV7-2	TRBJ2-1	CASSTGTPNEQFF	TGTGCCAGCAGCACCGGGACTCCAAATGAGCAGTTCTTC
.	few	TRBV30	TRBJ2-2	CAWRPEGIPWNTGELFF	TGTGCCTGGAGGCCTGAGGGAATCCCCTGGAACACCGGGGAGCTGTTTTTT
TRBD1	few	TRBV2	TRBJ1-1	CASSGGTGTEAFF	TGTGCCAGCAGCGGAGGGACAGGGACTGAAGCTTTCTTT
.	many	TRBV27	TRBJ2-1	CASSFGGRYNEQFF	TGTGCCAGCAGTTTTGGCGGGCGATACAATGAGCAGTTCTTC
TRBD2	.	TRBV9	TRBJ2-1	CASSSSAGGWMDEQFF	TGTGCCAGCAGCTCCTCGGCGGGAGGATGGATGGATGAGCAGTTCTTC
TRBD2	.	TRBV30	TRBJ2-5	CAWRGGEETQYF	TGTGCCTGGAGGGGAGGGGAGGAGACCCAGTACTTC
.	.	TRBV7-9	TRBJ2-3	CASSPVETDTQYF	TGTGCCAGCAGCCCCGTGGAGACAGATACGCAGTATTTT
.	once	TRBV4-1	TRBJ1-2	CASSQLDSRLSYTF	TGCGCCAGCAGCCAACTAGACAGTCGCTTGAGCTACACCTTC
TRBD2	.	TRBV14	TRBJ2-3	CASSHGGGLRTDTQYF	TGTGCCAGCAGCCATGGGGGAGGGCTTCGCACAGATACGCAGTATTTT
.	many	TRBV18	TRBJ1-1	CASSPEVNTEAFF	TGTGCCAGCTCACCGGAGGTGAACACTGAAGCTTTCTTT
TRBD2	many	TRBV7-3	TRBJ2-1	CASSLGLATYNEQFF	TGTGCCAGCAGCTTAGGACTAGCGACCTACAATGAGCAGTTCTTC
.	many	TRBV7-8	TRBJ2-7	CASSLDRGPSYEQYF	TGTGCCAGCAGCTTAGATCGGGGGCCGTCCTACGAGCAGTACTTC
.	few	TRBV6-5	TRBJ1-2	CASSYSLRGGSGYGYTF	TGTGCCAGCAGTTACTCTTTGCGGGGGGGTTCTGGTTATGGCTACACCTTC
TRBD1	few	TRBV5-1	TRBJ1-5	CASSLEAGGGQPQHF	TGCGCCAGCAGCTTGGAGGCAGGGGGCGGTCAGCCCCAGCATTTT
TRBD1	.	TRBV6-2/TRBV6-3	TRBJ2-1	CASSYSPGQGSVNEQFF	TGTGCCAGCAGTTACTCCCCGGGACAGGGGAGCGTGAATGAGCAGTTCTTC
.	.	TRBV6-1	TRBJ2-1	CASSEQGGTNEQFF	TGTGCCAGCAGTGAACAGGGGGGTACTAATGAGCAGTTCTTC
.	many	TRBV28	TRBJ1-1	CASSLSRYLGGAEAFF	TGTGCCAGCAGTTTATCGCGGTATCTCGGGGGGGCTGAAGCTTTCTTT
.	many	TRBV30	TRBJ2-1	CAFLDSYNEQFF	TGTGCCTTTCTCGACTCCTACAATGAGCAGTTCTTC
TRBD1	many	TRBV7-9	TRBJ2-1	CASSLGQGRGNEQFF	TGTGCCAGCAGCTTGGGACAGGGCCGCGGCAATGAGCAGTTCTTC
TRBD1	.	TRBV12-3/TRBV12-4	TRBJ2-3	CASSFSPGQGSTDTQYF	TGTGCCAGCAGTTTTTCCCCGGGACAGGGGAGCACAGATACGCAGTATTTT
TRBD1	many	TRBV28	TRBJ1-1	CASTETGVAFF	TGTGCCAGCACCGAGACAGGGGTAGCTTTCTTT
TRBD2	few	TRBV19	TRBJ2-7	CASSIVSGRPYEQYF	TGTGCCAGTAGTATAGTGAGCGGGAGACCCTACGAGCAGTACTTC
TRBD2	many	TRBV12-3/TRBV12-4	TRBJ2-5	CASSKGLTSGTHQETQYF	TGTGCCAGCAGTAAGGGGCTGACTAGCGGGACCCACCAAGAGACCCAGTACTTC
TRBD2	many	TRBV30	TRBJ2-1	CAWSYYSGRANNEQFF	TGTGCCTGGAGCTACTATAGCGGGAGGGCCAATAATGAGCAGTTCTTC
TRBD1	few	TRBV19	TRBJ2-7	CASSKDRGGYEQYF	TGTGCCAGTAGTAAGGACAGGGGAGGCTACGAGCAGTACTTC
TRBD1	.	TRBV4-2	TRBJ2-4	CASSQESGGWGKNIQYF	TGTGCCAGCAGCCAAGAATCAGGGGGCTGGGGCAAAAACATTCAGTACTTC
.	many	TRBV9	TRBJ1-5	CASSVGGDAQPQHF	TGTGCCAGCAGCGTAGGGGGGGATGCTCAGCCCCAGCATTTT
TRBD1	few	TRBV5-6	TRBJ1-5	CASSLVRRGLDQPQHF	TGTGCCAGCAGCTTGGTACGCAGGGGGCTCGATCAGCCCCAGCATTTT
.	few	TRBV12-5	TRBJ2-5	CASLITSQGRGQETQYF	TGTGCTAGTCTTATTACCTCGCAGGGAAGGGGGCAAGAGACCCAGTACTTC
.	many	TRBV28	TRBJ1-2	CASSPSAGARGYTF	TGTGCCAGCAGTCCATCGGCAGGGGCGAGGGGCTACACCTTC
TRBD1	.	TRBV28	TRBJ2-5	CASYRQGRGETQYF	TGTGCCAGCTACCGACAGGGTAGAGGGGAGACCCAGTACTTC
.	many	TRBV2	TRBJ2-7	CASSEALPRVGYEQYF	TGTGCCAGCAGTGAAGCGCTTCCGAGGGTAGGCTACGAGCAGTACTTC
.	once	TRBV6-1	TRBJ1-6	CASRNSGFGDNSPLHF	TGTGCCAGCAGGAATTCGGGGTTCGGTGATAATTCACCCCTCCACTTT
.	few	TRBV19	TRBJ2-1	CASCGGMYNEQFF	TGTGCCAGTTGCGGCGGGATGTACAATGAGCAGTTCTTC
.	.	TRBV6-2/TRBV6-3	TRBJ2-1	CASSYSKRSLYNEQFF	TGTGCCAGCAGTTACTCAAAGCGGAGCCTTTACAATGAGCAGTTCTTC
.	.	TRBV19	TRBJ2-2	CASSNLGYRESTGELFF	TGTGCCAGTAGCAACCTAGGGTACAGGGAGTCGACCGGGGAGCTGTTTTTT
.	many	TRBV7-8	TRBJ2-1	CASSLRSSGIGDEQFF	TGTGCCAGCAGCTTAAGATCCAGCGGCATTGGCGATGAGCAGTTCTTC
.	many	TRBV19	TRBJ1-2	CASMARNYGYTF	TGTGCCAGTATGGCGCGGAACTATGGCTACACCTTC
TRBD1	many	TRBV29-1	TRBJ1-1	CSVEATDRGGVEAFF	TGCAGCGTTGAAGCCACGGACAGGGGTGGGGTTGAAGCTTTCTTT
.	few	TRBV5-5	TRBJ2-7	CASSLGTSNEQYF	TGTGCCAGCAGCTTGGGCACTAGCAACGAGCAGTACTTC